This passage covers 20 T cell receptor beta chains from one sample sequenced in a study of blood T cell repertoires in COVID-19. Using immunoSEQ multiplex PCR, the repertoire was profiled, and TCRdb retains in-frame clones only, with some absent. The repertoire holds fewer than 150,000 clones, with more than 70% as singletons. Sequencing used peripheral blood. The source of these receptors is a human donor in a cohort sampled during active COVID-19.

The chain uses TRBV2 and TRBJ1-1, with 7 bases fitting TRBD1. There are 13 residues in the CDR3. Trimming cost V 7 bases and J 7 bases; bases outside gene matches: 9. CDR1 is SNHLY, CDR2 FYNNEI, per germline. The chain's CDR3 is CASNYDRAGEAFF. CDR3 sequence (DNA): TGTGCCAGCAACTACGACAGGGCTGGTGAAGCTTTCTTT. The whole variable domain, filled in from reference TRBV2 and TRBJ1-1, reads EPEVTQTPSHQVTQMGQEVILRCVPISNHLYFYWYRQILGQKVEFLVSFYNNEISEKSEIFDDQFSVERPDGSNFTLKIRSTKLEDSAMYFCASNYDRAGEAFFGQGTRLTVV.

The chain uses TRBV7-9 and TRBJ2-5; 9 nucleotides agree with TRBD1. The ends lost 7 bases at V and 4 bases at J; junction bases unmatched: 13. The CDR3 loop spans 16 amino acids. Looked up from germline, CDR1 is SEHNR and CDR2 is FQNEAQ (reference sequence). CDR3 bases: TGTGCCAGCATCCCTCTGGGACAGGGTGGGGGAGAGACCCAGTACTTC. It codes for CASIPLGQGGGETQYF.

The gene calls are TRBV5-6 and TRBJ1-4; TRBD1 is a possible D gene (5 bases). Trimming pared 4 bases from V and 6 bases from J, leaving 19 bases between. Germline CDR1 SGHDT, CDR2 YYEEEE. CDR3 size: 16 residues. CDR3 DNA sequence: TGTGCCAGCAGCCCAACTATCGGGACGGGGGATGAAAAACTGTTTTTT. Its translation is CASSPTIGTGDEKLFF.

This sequence joins TRBV5-8 and TRBJ1-5; D not resolved. The CDR3 totals 15 residues. CDR1 is SGHTS, CDR2 YDEGEE, per germline. Trimming took off 1 base at V and 4 bases at J, with 12 bases between the two ends. The CDR3 reads CASSLNEIANQPQHF. The CDR3 region has the DNA TGTGCCAGCAGCTTGAACGAGATAGCAAATCAGCCCCAGCATTTT.

This clone was seen a handful of times. The J gene is TRBJ1-5, the V gene TRBV21-1; TRBD1, as called in the table, went unchecked against the DNA. TRBV21-1 constitutes a pseudogene. This CDR3 has 13 amino acids. The CDR3 bases are TGTGCCAGCAGCACAGGGGTTCGCCAGCCCCAGCATTTT. It specifies CASSTGVRQPQHF.

V and J are TRBV7-2 and TRBJ2-5, with a possible D match to TRBD1 (5 bases). The CDR3 loop spans 15 amino acids. Germline assignment: CDR1 SGHTA and CDR2 FQGNSA. Deletions cut 6 bases from V and 2 bases from J, with 16 bases between. CDR3 DNA: TGTGCCAGCAGGCGAGTGGGTAGGGGTCAAGAGACCCAGTACTTC. This codes for CASRRVGRGQETQYF.

This clone was detected a few times. The V call is TRBV7-8, the J call TRBJ2-3; 9 bases agree with TRBD1. Germline assignment: CDR1 SGHVS and CDR2 FQNEAQ. Trimming took 3 bases from V and 4 from J; bases not matched to a gene: 11. The CDR3 totals 17 residues. CDR3 sequence (DNA): TGTGCCAGCAGCTTGAACCCCGGACAGGGGCTGTCAGATACGCAGTATTTT. It encodes CASSLNPGQGLSDTQYF.

The CDR3 region is CASSLEPGYAYEQYF. The CDR3 bases are TGCGCCAGCAGCCTGGAGCCTGGCTATGCCTACGAGCAGTACTTC. The chain employs TRBV4-3 and TRBJ2-7; no clear D gene. The germline V gene has CDR1 LGHNA and CDR2 YSLEER. The length of the CDR3 is 15 residues. Trimming removed 4 bases at V and 2 bases at J, with 15 bases between.

CDR3 in amino acids: CASSSHLGQVVGGYTF. Written as DNA, the CDR3 is TGTGCCAGCAGCTCCCACCTCGGACAGGTCGTAGGTGGCTACACCTTC. The rearrangement joins TRBV7-2 to TRBJ1-2, with TRBD1 matching over 7 bases. Trimming took 4 bases from V and 7 from J; bases not matched to a gene: 15. This CDR3 contains 16 residues. Germline values: CDR1 SGHTA, CDR2 FQGNSA.

The chain links TRBV24-1 to TRBJ2-1, with D perhaps matching TRBD2 (5 bases). Trimming left V 4 bases short and J 9 bases short, with 9 bases between. The CDR3 runs 12 residues. From germline, CDR1 is KGHDR and CDR2 SFDVKD. CDR3 bases: TGTGCCACCAGTGACTTAGGGAGTGAGCAGTTCTTC. Protein: CATSDLGSEQFF.

The rearrangement links TRBV6-5 to TRBJ1-1, with 7 bases lining up with TRBD1. Germline loops: CDR1 MNHEY, CDR2 SVGAGI. V dropped 7 bases and J dropped 11; count of bases not matched to a gene: 13. This CDR3 region has 13 residues. The CDR3 is CASNRRDRGQAFF. DNA of the CDR3: TGTGCCAGCAACCGGAGGGATAGGGGGCAGGCTTTCTTT.

This clone was counted between two and nine times. This chain connects TRBV2 to TRBJ1-1; no firm D call. Looked up from germline, CDR1 is SNHLY and CDR2 is FYNNEI. Trimming shortened V by 6 bases and J by 7 bases, and 15 bases separated the two germline ends. The CDR3 spans 13 residues. Here the CDR3 reads CASRAYERNEAFF. CDR3 coding DNA: TGTGCCAGCAGAGCCTATGAGAGGAATGAAGCTTTCTTT.

The chain carries TRBV4-1 and TRBJ1-3; the D is unclear. This CDR3 comprises 17 residues. Trimming removed 1 base at V and 4 bases at J, with 17 bases between. Germline V CDR1 and CDR2: MGHRA, YSYEKL. CDR3 amino acids: CASSQGQEGGYGNTIYF. The CDR3 region has the DNA TGCGCCAGCAGCCAAGGCCAGGAAGGTGGTTACGGAAACACCATATATTTT.

This clone appeared once. V and J are TRBV7-2 and TRBJ1-5; the D is unclear. This CDR3 is built from 14 residues. The V gene lost 2 bases and the J gene lost 5 bases, with 10 bases spanning the gap. Germline V gene sequence: CDR1 SGHTA, CDR2 FQGNSA. The chain's CDR3 is CASSLTPMDQPQHF. The CDR3, as DNA: TGTGCCAGCAGCTTAACCCCTATGGATCAGCCCCAGCATTTT.

The chain carries TRBV6-5 and TRBJ2-1; TRBD2 matches at 7 bases. This CDR3 has 16 amino acids. Germline V gene sequence: CDR1 MNHEY, CDR2 SVGAGI. V dropped 0 bases and J dropped 0; count of bases not matched to a gene: 2. The CDR3 here is CASSYSGGSSYNEQFF. The CDR3 DNA reads TGTGCCAGCAGTTACTCGGGGGGGAGCTCCTACAATGAGCAGTTCTTC.

In this sample, this clone turned up once. The CDR3 loop reads CASSEAIIWVSGGYEQYV. CDR3 bases: TGTGCCAGCAGTGAAGCGATAATTTGGGTTAGCGGAGGCTACGAGCAGTACGTC. The chain uses TRBV6-1 and TRBJ2-7, with D perhaps TRBD2 (6 bases). The CDR3 covers 18 residues. Trimming removed 0 bases from V and 3 bases from J, with 21 bases in between. Germline CDR1 reads MNHNS; CDR2 reads SASEGT.

This clone was seen only a few times. The rearrangement joins TRBV6-5 to TRBJ2-2, with a weak D call TRBD2 (6 bases). The CDR3 covers 14 residues. V shed 8 bases and J shed 3 bases, with 13 bases lying between them. From germline, CDR1 is MNHEY and CDR2 SVGAGI. Written as DNA, the CDR3 is TGTGCCAGCTCTCGGGGGACGGACACCGGGGAGCTGTTTTTT. Protein sequence: CASSRGTDTGELFF.

This chain joins TRBV13 and TRBJ1-4; 9 bases match TRBD1. V lost 7 bases and J lost 6; bases outside the gene matches: 18. The CDR3 sequence is 18 residues long. CDR1 and CDR2 from the germline V gene are PRHDT and FYEKMQ (reference sequence). The CDR3 region is CASTSKGQGDVGDEKLFF. CDR3 nucleotide sequence: TGTGCCAGCACTTCCAAGGGACAGGGCGATGTAGGGGATGAAAAACTGTTTTTT.

The chain carries TRBV12-5 and TRBJ2-5; 12 bases line up with TRBD1. This CDR3 is built from 17 residues. Germline V gene lookup returns CDR1 LGHNT and CDR2 FRNRAP. Losses at the gene ends were 7 bases for V and 2 bases for J; bases not matched to a gene: 11. CDR3: CASAPGQGAPGQETQYF. The CDR3 DNA is TGTGCTAGTGCCCCGGGACAGGGGGCGCCAGGTCAAGAGACCCAGTACTTC.

This clone was counted once. This chain uses TRBV5-5 with TRBJ1-5; TRBD1 matches at 9 bases. The CDR3 covers 15 residues. The ends lost 3 bases at V and 6 bases at J; junction bases unmatched: 7. Germline V gives CDR1 SGHKS, CDR2 YYEKEE (reference sequence). CDR3 bases: TGTGCCAGCAGCTACGGACAGGGGATGGGTCAGCCCCAGCATTTT. Amino acids: CASSYGQGMGQPQHF.